This T cell receptor (beta chain) was identified during a study of T cell repertoires in cytomegalovirus infection. Overall study: In public TCR beta signatures, there were indications of both CMV infection and matching HLA type.

Trimming left V 8 bases short and J 7 bases short, with 20 bases between. The CDR3 consists of 15 residues. Germline CDR1 and CDR2: SGHTA and FQGNSA. This clonotype was seen ten or more times. TCRdb called the reads again in MiXCR, with one record for every CDR3 protein. The table records some 450,000 distinct CDR3 sequences, about 33% of them present only once. The source is a human donor in good health (CMV status not recorded). Some clones in this sample may be carry-over from other donors' samples. Sequencing was performed on PBMCs. The chain uses TRBV7-2 and TRBJ1-4, with D perhaps matching TRBD1 (5 bases). CDR3 sequence: CASGISRALSEKLFF. CDR3 in DNA: TGTGCCAGCGGCATTTCCAGGGCTCTAAGTGAAAAACTGTTTTTT. The full variable domain, with the rest looked up from reference TRBV7-2 and TRBJ1-4, is GAGVSQSPSNKVTEKGKDVELRCDPISGHTALYWYRQSLGQGLEFLIYFQGNSAPDKSGLPSDRFSAERTGGSVSTLTIQRTQQEDSAVYLCASGISRALSEKLFFGSGTQLSVL.